This T cell receptor beta chain emerged from a study of response to subunit inactivated influenza vaccine. Germline CDR1 ENHRY, CDR2 SYGVKD. The CDR3 sequence is 15 residues long. Trimming took off 3 bases at V and 3 bases at J, with 12 bases between the two ends. TCRdb re-derived calls from the RT-PCR reads in MiXCR, one entry per CDR3 protein. Counted here are hundreds of thousands of distinct CDR3 sequences, under 20% occurring once; the ten biggest clones make up roughly a tenth. J is TRBJ1-5 and V is TRBV10-3; weak D call: TRBD1 (6 bases). This sequence originates from a man in his fifties who received an inactivated influenza vaccine. This specimen consisted of PBMCs from blood, obtained 4 to 6 days after vaccination. This CDR3 reads CAISEGGRYNQPQHF. CDR3 nucleotides: TGTGCCATCAGTGAAGGGGGGCGGTACAATCAGCCCCAGCATTTT.